Listed here are 3 T cell receptor beta chains from one sample, sequenced in a study of cytomegalovirus exposure and HLA in healthy donors. Vbeta (60) and Jbeta (13) primers were used in the PCR. Assay used: immunoSEQ multiplex PCR; TCRdb lists only in-frame clones, some missing. The table shows more than 95,000 clones, with around three quarters occurring only once. The material sequenced was PBMCs. The receptors come from a young man in good health and CMV-seropositive.

This rearrangement joins TRBV9 to TRBJ2-2, with 9 bases that match TRBD2. CDR3 size: 16 residues. Germline-derived CDR1 and CDR2 are SGDLS and YYNGEE. Trimming removed 0 bases from V and 7 bases from J; junction bases left unmatched: 7. The DNA for the CDR3 is TGTGCCAGCAGCGTAGGAGTTAGCGGGAGTATCGGGGAGCTGTTTTTT. This sequence encodes CASSVGVSGSIGELFF.

This clone was detected a few times. V and J are TRBV10-1 and TRBJ1-5; 7 nucleotides line up with TRBD1. The CDR3 totals 15 residues. CDR1 is WNHNN, CDR2 SYGVQD, per germline (reference sequence). Trimming at V came to 0 bases and at J to 5 bases, leaving 4 bases not matched to a gene. The CDR3 loop reads CASSESKGADQPQHF. The DNA for the CDR3 is TGCGCCAGCAGTGAGTCGAAGGGGGCTGATCAGCCCCAGCATTTT.

This clone was seen only a few times. The genes are TRBV7-2 and TRBJ1-1; tentatively, D is TRBD1 (5 bases). This CDR3 region has 13 residues. V lost 3 bases to trimming and J lost 1 base, with 6 bases between them. The germline V gene has CDR1 SGHTA and CDR2 FQGNSA. The CDR3 spells CASSFGANTEAFF. The CDR3, as DNA: TGTGCCAGCAGCTTTGGGGCGAACACTGAAGCTTTCTTT.